These T cell receptor beta chains were read from a single sample in a study of shared clonotypes between healthy human individuals. Assay: immunoSEQ multiplex PCR; the TCRdb copy retains only in-frame clones and omits some. This table holds about a million clones, roughly 80% found once. The sequenced material came from memory CD4+ T cells sorted from blood. The receptors shown here come from a man younger than 30 in good health. CDR3s include the opening cysteine and the closing phenylalanine or tryptophan. Each record gives: V gene, clone size, D gene, J gene, CDR3 protein, CDR3 DNA. A D gene is named only where the DNA matches it firmly. Clone size, where shown, is once, few, many, or a class for clones that have expanded.

V: TRBV2; size: .; D: TRBD1; J: TRBJ1-4; CDR3: CASRFGTGPNEKLFF; DNA: TGTGCCAGCAGATTCGGGACAGGGCCTAATGAAAAACTGTTTTTT
V: TRBV18; size: few; D: .; J: TRBJ1-1; CDR3: CASSPWTVNTEAFF; DNA: TGTGCCAGCTCACCCTGGACGGTGAACACTGAAGCTTTCTTT
V: TRBV2; size: few; D: TRBD1; J: TRBJ1-3; CDR3: CASKTYGTELSGNTIYF; DNA: TGTGCCAGCAAGACCTACGGGACAGAACTTTCTGGAAACACCATATATTTT
V: TRBV15; size: .; D: .; J: TRBJ1-3; CDR3: CATSREPRQNSGNTIYF; DNA: TGTGCCACCAGCAGAGAGCCCCGACAGAACTCTGGAAACACCATATATTTT
V: TRBV2; size: .; D: .; J: TRBJ2-7; CDR3: CASSGASSFYEQYF; DNA: TGTGCCAGCAGTGGGGCTAGCTCTTTCTACGAGCAGTACTTC
V: TRBV7-8; size: .; D: TRBD1; J: TRBJ2-7; CDR3: CASSYPGTGTYEQYF; DNA: TGTGCCAGCAGCTACCCCGGGACAGGGACCTACGAGCAGTACTTC
V: TRBV4-1; size: .; D: TRBD1; J: TRBJ1-6; CDR3: CASSHDRDQRNSPLHF; DNA: TGCGCCAGCAGTCACGACAGGGATCAGCGGAATTCACCCCTCCACTTT
V: TRBV19; size: .; D: .; J: TRBJ1-5; CDR3: CASSMGDIQGPQHF; DNA: TGTGCCAGTAGTATGGGGGACATCCAGGGGCCCCAGCATTTT
V: TRBV19; size: .; D: TRBD1; J: TRBJ2-7; CDR3: CASSNQGAYEQYF; DNA: TGTGCCAGTTCCAATCAGGGGGCTTACGAGCAGTACTTC
V: TRBV7-9; size: once; D: TRBD2; J: TRBJ2-7; CDR3: CASSLGLAGGSYEQYF; DNA: TGTGCCAGCAGCCTAGGACTAGCGGGGGGGTCCTACGAGCAGTACTTC
V: TRBV11-3; size: .; D: .; J: TRBJ1-5; CDR3: CASSLTGLNQPQHF; DNA: TGTGCCAGCAGCTTAACAGGACTAAATCAGCCCCAGCATTTT
V: TRBV5-4; size: few; D: TRBD2; J: TRBJ2-3; CDR3: CASSLVGRGTDTQYF; DNA: TGTGCCAGCAGCTTGGTAGGGAGGGGCACAGATACGCAGTATTTT
V: TRBV18; size: .; D: .; J: TRBJ1-4; CDR3: CASSPRDRRPYEKLFF; DNA: TGTGCCAGCTCACCACGGGACCGACGGCCTTATGAAAAACTGTTTTTT
V: TRBV4-1; size: .; D: .; J: TRBJ2-3; CDR3: CASSQGVPDTQYF; DNA: TGCGCCAGCAGCCAAGGCGTGCCAGATACGCAGTATTTT
V: TRBV11-3; size: few; D: .; J: TRBJ1-3; CDR3: CASSKDSLSGNTIYF; DNA: TGTGCCAGCAGCAAAGACAGTTTATCTGGAAACACCATATATTTT
V: TRBV10-3; size: .; D: .; J: TRBJ2-1; CDR3: CAIRATLGEQFF; DNA: TGTGCCATCAGGGCAACCCTAGGTGAGCAGTTCTTC
V: TRBV18; size: .; D: .; J: TRBJ2-6; CDR3: CASSLNQGSTGANVLTF; DNA: TGTGCCAGCTCACTAAACCAGGGGTCGACTGGGGCCAACGTCCTGACTTTC